The 4 T cell receptor beta chains below were found in one sample sequenced in a study of identical twins. TCRdb passed the 5' RACE reads through MiXCR, listing each CDR3 protein once. Here the sample spans over 600,000 distinct CDR3 sequences, less than 25% being singletons. These data were also filed under a second study, of T cells expressing NK-cell markers.

Sequences were obtained from PBMCs. These receptors were collected from a woman younger than 30 in good health.

This clonotype was counted many times. The genes are TRBV2 and TRBJ1-2; D not certain. V was trimmed by 3 bases and J by 8 bases, leaving 13 bases between them. CDR3 size: 13 residues. Germline CDR1 is SNHLY and CDR2 is FYNNEI. CDR3 coding DNA: TGTGCCAGCAGTGATGACAAAAGTGGGGGCTACACCTTC. Translated, it gives CASSDDKSGGYTF.

This clonotype came up a few times. The rearrangement links TRBV15 to TRBJ2-3, with 7 nucleotides matching TRBD1. Per the germline V gene, CDR1 is LNHNV and CDR2 is YYDKDF (reference sequence). V lost 3 bases, J lost 7 bases, and 7 bases stayed unmatched. The length of the CDR3 is 14 residues. CDR3 nucleotides: TGTGCCACCAGCAGGGAGACAGGGATCAATACGCAGTATTTT. It translates to CATSRETGINTQYF.

This clonotype has just a few counts. The V and J genes are TRBV4-2 and TRBJ2-1, with 8 bases aligning to TRBD2. V lost 4 bases to trimming and J lost 4 bases; unmatched junction nucleotides: 21. The CDR3 extends over 20 amino acids. Germline CDR1 and CDR2: LGHNA and YNFKEQ. CDR3: CASSPTPGLSGASGYNEQFF. CDR3 DNA sequence: TGTGCCAGCAGCCCGACCCCGGGACTTAGCGGGGCATCGGGTTACAATGAGCAGTTCTTC.

This chain joins TRBV5-1 and TRBJ2-1, with TRBD2 as a possible D gene (5 bases). This CDR3 region has 12 residues. The V end lost 0 bases, the J end lost 10 bases, and 8 bases lay between the germline ends. Germline-derived CDR1 and CDR2 are SGHRS and YFSETQ. The CDR3: CASSLGASEQFF. The DNA of the CDR3 is TGCGCCAGCAGCTTGGGGGCTAGCGAGCAGTTCTTC. Looking up the rest from reference TRBV5-1 and TRBJ2-1 gives the full variable domain: KAGVTQTPRYLIKTRGQQVTLSCSPISGHRSVSWYQQTPGQGLQFLFEYFSETQRNKGNFPGRFSGRQFSNSRSEMNVSTLELGDSALYLCASSLGASEQFFGPGTRLTVL.